The 19 T cell receptor beta chains reported below all come from one sample, sequenced in a study of identical twins. TCRdb re-called the 5' RACE reads with MiXCR, one entry per CDR3 protein. The sample consists of about 920,000 distinct CDR3 sequences, roughly an eighth of them appearing once. The sample was also reused in another study, on yellow fever vaccine responses in identical twins.

Material: PBMCs. These receptors all stem from a woman aged 18-30 years in good health.

This clonotype has only a few counts. The chain recombines TRBV5-6 with TRBJ2-5; perhaps TRBD2 as D (5 bases). CDR1 is SGHDT, CDR2 YYEEEE, per germline. The CDR3 spans 13 residues. V gave up 0 bases and J gave up 7 bases, with 10 bases separating them. The CDR3 region has the DNA TGTGCCAGCAGCTTGGAGGCGGGTGTGACCCAGTACTTC. This translates into CASSLEAGVTQYF.

This clonotype turned up a few times. The chain employs TRBV12-3 or TRBV12-4 and TRBJ2-2; TRBD1 or TRBD2 may be the D gene (5 bases each). V shed 4 bases and J shed 4 bases, with 13 bases lying between them. The CDR3 sequence is 15 residues long. CDR3 sequence (DNA): TGTGCCAGCAGTTATCAGGGAGCTATCACCGGGGAGCTGTTTTTT. Translated: CASSYQGAITGELFF.

This clonotype occurred a few times. The rearrangement uses TRBV7-9 and TRBJ1-2; no clear D gene. The CDR3 spans 17 residues. Trimming pared 5 bases from V and 2 bases from J, leaving 21 bases between. Germline loops: CDR1 SEHNR, CDR2 FQNEAQ (reference sequence). Here the CDR3 reads CASSRTSGPEKNYGYTF. The CDR3 region has the DNA TGTGCCAGCAGCCGAACATCCGGGCCCGAGAAAAACTATGGCTACACCTTC.

In this sample, this clonotype turned up a few times. The chain couples TRBV20-1 to TRBJ2-1, with 8 bases identical to TRBD2. J was trimmed by 6 bases and V by 1 base; bases with no gene match: 5. This CDR3 has 14 residues. Germline V lookup: CDR1 DFQATT, CDR2 SNEGSKA (reference sequence). CDR3 residues: CSARAREVGNEQFF. CDR3 sequence (DNA): TGCAGTGCTAGAGCGCGGGAGGTTGGCAATGAGCAGTTCTTC.

This clonotype has ten or more counts. The CDR3 nucleotides read TGTGCCACTCGACAGGGCGCGAACACCGGGGAGCTGTTTTTT. It translates to CATRQGANTGELFF. The V call is TRBV7-9, the J call TRBJ2-2; 7 positions match TRBD1. Losses at the gene ends were 10 bases for V and 0 bases for J; bases not matched to a gene: 5. The CDR3 extends over 14 amino acids. Germline V CDR1 and CDR2: SEHNR, FQNEAQ (reference sequence).

The V gene is TRBV18, the J gene TRBJ2-3, with a tentative D call TRBD1 (5 bases). Trimming pared 2 bases from V and 6 bases from J, leaving 12 bases between. CDR3 length: 14 amino acids. CDR1 is KGHSH, CDR2 LQKENI, per germline. The CDR3 reads CASSPGAVFDTQYF. In DNA, the CDR3 is TGTGCCAGCTCACCAGGGGCCGTTTTCGATACGCAGTATTTT.

This clonotype was counted many times. The CDR3 here is CASSLEGSPSYEQYV. The DNA of the CDR3 is TGTGCCAGCAGCTTAGAGGGCAGCCCCTCCTACGAGCAGTACGTC. The chain is built from TRBV7-8 and TRBJ2-7; D call uncertain. The germline V gene encodes CDR1 SGHVS and CDR2 FQNEAQ. The CDR3 extends over 15 amino acids. The V gene lost 1 base and the J gene lost 0 bases, with 10 bases spanning the gap.

The chain carries TRBV15 and TRBJ2-3; 7 bases line up with TRBD1. This CDR3 is 15 amino acids long. The ends lost 5 bases at V and 4 bases at J; junction bases unmatched: 9. Germline CDR1 LNHNV, CDR2 YYDKDF (reference sequence). CDR3 nucleotides: TGTGCCACCAGCGGTTTCCCCGACAGGGCAGATACGCAGTATTTT. Amino acids: CATSGFPDRADTQYF.

This chain connects TRBV12-3 or TRBV12-4 to TRBJ1-2; no reliable D call. The CDR3 runs to 13 residues. The germline V and J ends were trimmed by 4 bases and 8 bases, with 14 bases remaining between them. The CDR3 DNA reads as TGTGCCAGCAGTTCTCCGGGTATGGGAGGCTACACCTTC. Amino acid sequence: CASSSPGMGGYTF.

The chain has TRBV20-1 and TRBJ2-7; possible D gene TRBD2, 6 bases. Germline CDR1 reads DFQATT; CDR2 reads SNEGSKA (reference sequence). This CDR3 comprises 13 residues. V lost 7 bases, J lost 1 base, and 14 bases lay in between. CDR3 DNA: TGCAGTGGGACCTCTAGCGTATCCTACGAGCAGTACTTC. Translation: CSGTSSVSYEQYF.

The chain couples TRBV7-9 to TRBJ2-1; D not resolved. V was shortened by 0 bases and J by 6 bases, with 9 bases between the two germline ends. Germline V gene lookup returns CDR1 SEHNR and CDR2 FQNEAQ (reference sequence). The CDR3 contains 14 residues. In nucleotides, the CDR3 is TGTGCCAGCAGCTTAGCTGCCCCGGTCAATGAGCAGTTCTTC. Amino acid sequence: CASSLAAPVNEQFF.

J is TRBJ1-3 and V is TRBV6-1, with D possibly matching TRBD1 (5 bases). CDR1 MNHNS and CDR2 SASEGT come from the germline V gene. The V and J ends lost 3 bases and 9 bases respectively, with 12 bases between them. The CDR3 contains 13 residues. The CDR3 DNA sequence: TGTGCCAGCAGTGATACGGCCGGGGGCACCATATATTTT. The encoded protein is CASSDTAGGTIYF.

This clonotype appeared once. The gene calls are TRBV24-1 and TRBJ2-1, with D perhaps given as TRBD1 or TRBD2 (5 bases each). V dropped 9 bases and J dropped 5 bases, with 16 bases sitting between them. CDR3 length: 14 residues. Germline V gives CDR1 KGHDR, CDR2 SFDVKD. The CDR3 nucleotides are TGTGCCACCCGGTCGGGGCGGAACAACAATGAGCAGTTCTTC. It specifies CATRSGRNNNEQFF.

V is TRBV4-1 and J is TRBJ2-1; maybe TRBD2 (5 bases). Germline CDR1 reads MGHRA; CDR2 reads YSYEKL. Trimming cost V 0 bases and J 8 bases, with 11 bases left between them. There are 14 residues in the CDR3. CDR3 sequence (DNA): TGCGCCAGCAGCCAAGATTTAAGCGGACATGAGCAGTTCTTC. Translating it yields CASSQDLSGHEQFF.

In this sample, this clonotype turned up a few times. CDR3 amino acids: CASSYSGGRSEAFF. CDR3 DNA: TGCGCCAGCAGCTATTCAGGGGGACGGTCTGAAGCTTTCTTT. The chain recombines TRBV5-1 with TRBJ1-1; 7 bases are a match to TRBD1. This CDR3 contains 14 residues. Germline CDR1 is SGHRS and CDR2 is YFSETQ. V dropped 3 bases and J dropped 6; count of bases not matched to a gene: 8.

This clonotype has more than one count but fewer than ten. V is TRBV28 and J is TRBJ2-1, with D perhaps being TRBD1 or TRBD2 (5 bases each). This CDR3 region has 15 residues. Germline V lookup: CDR1 MDHEN, CDR2 SYDVKM. The V and J ends lost 8 bases and 3 bases respectively, with 17 bases between them. CDR3 in amino acids: CASQAWDGSYNEQFF. For the CDR3, the DNA is TGTGCCAGCCAAGCGTGGGACGGCAGCTACAATGAGCAGTTCTTC.

This clonotype was counted only a few times. V and J are TRBV12-3 or TRBV12-4 and TRBJ2-1, with D unresolved. Deletions cut 1 base from V and 0 bases from J, with 10 bases between. CDR3 length: 16 residues. In DNA, the CDR3 is TGTGCCAGCAGTTTAGGCCCTCTGAGCTCCTACAATGAGCAGTTCTTC. Its protein is CASSLGPLSSYNEQFF.

The CDR3 reads CASSLGVFYEQYF. CDR3 DNA sequence: TGTGCCAGCAGCTTAGGCGTTTTCTACGAGCAGTACTTC. The chain couples TRBV7-2 to TRBJ2-7; no definite D call. The CDR3 spans 13 residues. Germline V gene lookup returns CDR1 SGHTA and CDR2 FQGNSA. The V gene lost 1 base and the J gene lost 3 bases, with 7 bases spanning the gap.

This clonotype was seen a handful of times. The rearrangement uses TRBV29-1 and TRBJ1-2; D not resolved. CDR3 length: 13 amino acids. CDR1 and CDR2 (germline): SQVTM, ANQGSEA. V shed 3 bases and J shed 5 bases, with 13 bases lying between them. CDR3 nucleotide sequence: TGCAGCGTTGACCCGGACGGCCTGTATGGCTACACCTTC. Translating it yields CSVDPDGLYGYTF.